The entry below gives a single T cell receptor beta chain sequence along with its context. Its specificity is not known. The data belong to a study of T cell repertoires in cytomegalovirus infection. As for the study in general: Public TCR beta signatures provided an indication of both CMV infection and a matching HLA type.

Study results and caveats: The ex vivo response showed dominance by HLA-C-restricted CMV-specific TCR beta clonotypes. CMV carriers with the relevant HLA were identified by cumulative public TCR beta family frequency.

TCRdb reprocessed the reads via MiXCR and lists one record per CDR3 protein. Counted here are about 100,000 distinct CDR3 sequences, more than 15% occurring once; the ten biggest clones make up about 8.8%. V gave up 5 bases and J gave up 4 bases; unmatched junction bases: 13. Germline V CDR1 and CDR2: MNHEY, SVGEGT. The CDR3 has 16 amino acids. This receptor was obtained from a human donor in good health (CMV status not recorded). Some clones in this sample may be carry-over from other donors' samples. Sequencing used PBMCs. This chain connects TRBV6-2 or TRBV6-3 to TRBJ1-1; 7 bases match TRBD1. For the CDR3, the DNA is TGTGCCAGCAGTCCGGAGGTCCGCAGGGGGTTCACTGAAGCTTTCTTT. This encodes CASSPEVRRGFTEAFF.